The TCR beta chain described here comes from a study of blood T cells in healthy people across ages. On this clonotype itself: Its specificity is unknown.

Notes on the study in general: Unsorted PBMC input precluded a conclusive naive versus antigen-experienced comparison.

Then a second PCR, running roughly 7 to 12 cycles, was carried out with a sample-barcoded 5' primer and a J-beta primer mix. MiXCR, run by TCRdb on the 5' RACE reads, gives a single entry per CDR3 protein. The table records 1.5 million to 2 million distinct CDR3 sequences, 49% of them present only once. The origin of this receptor is a middle-aged woman in good health. Material: blood.

The CDR3 DNA follows: TGCGCCAGCAGCTGGGGACAGCTAGAAAACTATGGCTACACCTTC. This translates into CASSWGQLENYGYTF. This rearrangement joins TRBV5-1 to TRBJ1-2, with 7 bases matching TRBD1. V lost 3 bases to trimming and J lost 2 bases; unmatched junction nucleotides: 7. The CDR3 has 15 amino acids. Germline V gene sequence: CDR1 SGHRS, CDR2 YFSETQ.